This TCR beta chain was sequenced for a study of a mutant IDH1 vaccine in newly diagnosed glioma. Sequencing was performed with immunoSEQ multiplex PCR; in TCRdb, only in-frame clones are kept and a portion is missing. Of fewer than 70,000 clones in the sample, around 86% were seen once. This CDR3 region has 14 residues. Trimming cost V 1 base and J 4 bases, with 10 bases left between them. Germline V gene lookup returns CDR1 MDHEN and CDR2 SYDVKM. Time point denoted: week 35, safety follow-up. A single vaccine dose contained 300 ug of mutant IDH1 20-mer peptide, and topical imiquimod was used with it. With respect to this clone: Its antigen is unknown.

The rearrangement uses TRBV28 and TRBJ1-2; no definite D call. The sequences come from PBMCs, collected from a glioma patient whose treatment included an IDH1 peptide vaccine. The sequence was collected from a man aged 30 to 39 with glioma. Here the CDR3 reads CASSLSGLGYGYTF. CDR3 nucleotides: TGTGCCAGCAGTTTATCAGGTCTCGGCTATGGCTACACCTTC.